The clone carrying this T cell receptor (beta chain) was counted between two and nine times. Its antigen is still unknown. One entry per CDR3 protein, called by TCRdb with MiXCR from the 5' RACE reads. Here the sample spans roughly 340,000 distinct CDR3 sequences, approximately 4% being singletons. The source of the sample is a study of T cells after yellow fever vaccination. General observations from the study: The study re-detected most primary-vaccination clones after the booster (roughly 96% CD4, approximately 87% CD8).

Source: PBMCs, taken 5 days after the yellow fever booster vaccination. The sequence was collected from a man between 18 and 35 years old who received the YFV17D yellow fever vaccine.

The CDR3 DNA follows: TGTGCCAGCATCCCCTTGGGGGCTAGCACAGATACGCAGTATTTT. Protein product: CASIPLGASTDTQYF. The rearrangement uses TRBV25-1 and TRBJ2-3; TRBD1 is a possible D gene (6 bases). In germline, CDR1 is MGHDK, CDR2 SYGVNS. The CDR3 covers 15 residues. V was cut by 7 bases and J by 0 bases, with 14 bases left in between.